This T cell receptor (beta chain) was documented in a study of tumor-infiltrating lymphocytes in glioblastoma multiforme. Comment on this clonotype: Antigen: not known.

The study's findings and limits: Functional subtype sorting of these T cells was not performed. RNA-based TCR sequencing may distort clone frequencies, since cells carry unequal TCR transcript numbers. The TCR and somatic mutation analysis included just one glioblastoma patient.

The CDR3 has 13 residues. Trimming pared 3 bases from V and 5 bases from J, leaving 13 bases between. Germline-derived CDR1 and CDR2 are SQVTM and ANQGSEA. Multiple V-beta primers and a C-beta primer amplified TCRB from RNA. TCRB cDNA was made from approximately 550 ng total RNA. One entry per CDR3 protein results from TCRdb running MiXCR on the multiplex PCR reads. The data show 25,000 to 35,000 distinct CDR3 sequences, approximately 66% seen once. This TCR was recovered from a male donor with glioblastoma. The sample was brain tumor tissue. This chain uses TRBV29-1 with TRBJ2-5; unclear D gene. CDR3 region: CSVEITSGETQYF. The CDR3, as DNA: TGCAGCGTTGAGATAACCAGTGGGGAGACCCAGTACTTC.